These T cell receptor beta chains were read from a single sample in a study of blood T cell repertoires in COVID-19. The method was immunoSEQ multiplex PCR; TCRdb's version includes in-frame clones alone and lacks a portion of them. The sample records fewer than 300,000 clones, about 86% being singletons. The sequencing input was peripheral blood. The source of these receptors is a person aged 70 to 80 with COVID-19, enrolled during active disease. CDR3s include the opening cysteine and the closing phenylalanine or tryptophan. Each record gives: CDR3 protein, D gene, V gene, J gene, clone size. D genes are given only for firm matches. A clone size is listed for some rows: how often the clone was seen (once, few, many), or a class if it is expanded.

cdr3_aa: CASSLRRTEAFF; d_call: NA; v_call: TRBV5-8; j_call: TRBJ1-1; clone_size: NA
cdr3_aa: CASSDIMNTGELFF; d_call: NA; v_call: TRBV9; j_call: TRBJ2-2; clone_size: NA
cdr3_aa: CASSLAEANNSPLHF; d_call: NA; v_call: TRBV7-9; j_call: TRBJ1-6; clone_size: NA
cdr3_aa: CATQPRRENNTGELFF; d_call: NA; v_call: TRBV10-3; j_call: TRBJ2-2; clone_size: NA
cdr3_aa: CAISSGLAGGPSSYEQYF; d_call: TRBD2; v_call: TRBV10-3; j_call: TRBJ2-7; clone_size: NA
cdr3_aa: CASSLVPGNTGELFF; d_call: NA; v_call: TRBV5-4; j_call: TRBJ2-2; clone_size: NA
cdr3_aa: CASSQDWVGLAGRRTGELFF; d_call: TRBD2; v_call: TRBV4-3; j_call: TRBJ2-2; clone_size: NA
cdr3_aa: CASSASLANSPLHF; d_call: NA; v_call: TRBV9; j_call: TRBJ1-6; clone_size: few
cdr3_aa: CATSDLLAGVGDTQYF; d_call: NA; v_call: TRBV24-1; j_call: TRBJ2-3; clone_size: NA
cdr3_aa: CASSLSGTEAFF; d_call: NA; v_call: TRBV23-1; j_call: TRBJ1-1; clone_size: NA
cdr3_aa: CASSESRATQETQYF; d_call: NA; v_call: TRBV25-1; j_call: TRBJ2-5; clone_size: NA
cdr3_aa: CASSQDGTGWDTQYF; d_call: TRBD1; v_call: TRBV4-1; j_call: TRBJ2-3; clone_size: few
cdr3_aa: CASSQGGTYGYTF; d_call: NA; v_call: TRBV3-1/TRBV3-2; j_call: TRBJ1-2; clone_size: NA
cdr3_aa: CSVEDPAGGLSSYNEQFF; d_call: TRBD2; v_call: TRBV29-1; j_call: TRBJ2-1; clone_size: NA
cdr3_aa: CASSRFGVETQYF; d_call: NA; v_call: TRBV5-4; j_call: TRBJ2-5; clone_size: NA
cdr3_aa: CASSSGLAGATDTQYF; d_call: TRBD2; v_call: TRBV5-1; j_call: TRBJ2-3; clone_size: NA
cdr3_aa: CASSPTGNTEAFF; d_call: NA; v_call: TRBV11-3; j_call: TRBJ1-1; clone_size: NA